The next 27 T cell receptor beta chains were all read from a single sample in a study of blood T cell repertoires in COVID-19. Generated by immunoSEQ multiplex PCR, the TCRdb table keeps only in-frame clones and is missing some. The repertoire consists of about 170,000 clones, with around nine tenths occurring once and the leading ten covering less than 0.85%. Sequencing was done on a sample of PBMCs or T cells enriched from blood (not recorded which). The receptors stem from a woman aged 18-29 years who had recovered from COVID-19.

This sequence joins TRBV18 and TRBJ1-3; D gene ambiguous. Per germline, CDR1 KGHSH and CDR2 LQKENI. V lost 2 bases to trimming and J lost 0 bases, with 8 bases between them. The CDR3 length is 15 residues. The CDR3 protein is CASSPSYISGNTIYF. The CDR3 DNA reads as TGTGCCAGCTCACCATCGTATATCTCTGGAAACACCATATATTTT.

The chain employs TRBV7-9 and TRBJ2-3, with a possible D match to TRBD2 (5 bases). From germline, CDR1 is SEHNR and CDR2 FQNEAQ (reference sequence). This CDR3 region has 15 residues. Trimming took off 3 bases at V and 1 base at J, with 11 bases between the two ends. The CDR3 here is CASSLTGVGTDTQYF. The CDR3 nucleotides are TGTGCCAGCAGCTTGACCGGGGTGGGCACAGATACGCAGTATTTT.

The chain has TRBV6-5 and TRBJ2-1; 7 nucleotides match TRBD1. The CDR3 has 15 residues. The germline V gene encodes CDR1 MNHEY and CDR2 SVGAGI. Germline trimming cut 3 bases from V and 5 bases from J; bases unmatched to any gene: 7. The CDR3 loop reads CASSYTGTANNEQFF. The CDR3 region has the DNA TGTGCCAGCAGTTATACCGGGACAGCTAACAATGAGCAGTTCTTC.

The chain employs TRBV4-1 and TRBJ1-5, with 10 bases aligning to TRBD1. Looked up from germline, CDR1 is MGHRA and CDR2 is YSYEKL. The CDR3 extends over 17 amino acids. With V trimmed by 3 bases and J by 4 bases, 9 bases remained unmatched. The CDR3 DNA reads TGCGCCAGCAGCCACCTCCACGGGACAGGGGCAAATCAGCCCCAGCATTTT. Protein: CASSHLHGTGANQPQHF.

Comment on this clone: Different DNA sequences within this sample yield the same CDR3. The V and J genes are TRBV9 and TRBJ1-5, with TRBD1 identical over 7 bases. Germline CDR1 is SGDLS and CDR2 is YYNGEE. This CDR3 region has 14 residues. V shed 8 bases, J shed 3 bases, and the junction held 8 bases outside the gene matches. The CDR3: CASSDRDLNQPQHF. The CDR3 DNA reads TGTGCCAGTAGTGACAGGGACCTCAATCAGCCCCAGCATTTT.

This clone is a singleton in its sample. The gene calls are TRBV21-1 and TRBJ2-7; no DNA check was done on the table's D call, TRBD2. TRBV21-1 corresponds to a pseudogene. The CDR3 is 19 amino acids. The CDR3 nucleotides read TGTGCCAGCAGCAAAATGGGGGGCCCATCGGCGGGAGGGCCTTACGAGCAGTACTTC. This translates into CASSKMGGPSAGGPYEQYF.

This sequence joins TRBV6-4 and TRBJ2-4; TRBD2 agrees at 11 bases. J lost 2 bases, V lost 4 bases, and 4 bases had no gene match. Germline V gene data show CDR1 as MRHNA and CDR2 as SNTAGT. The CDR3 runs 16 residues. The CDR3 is CASSALAGVPKNIQYF. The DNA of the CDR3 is TGTGCCAGCAGTGCACTAGCGGGAGTGCCCAAAAACATTCAGTACTTC.

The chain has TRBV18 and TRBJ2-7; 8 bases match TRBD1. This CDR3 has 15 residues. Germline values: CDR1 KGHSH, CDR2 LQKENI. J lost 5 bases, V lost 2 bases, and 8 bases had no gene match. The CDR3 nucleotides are TGTGCCAGCTCACCAGACGCGGACAGGGCCAACGAGCAGTACTTC. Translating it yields CASSPDADRANEQYF.

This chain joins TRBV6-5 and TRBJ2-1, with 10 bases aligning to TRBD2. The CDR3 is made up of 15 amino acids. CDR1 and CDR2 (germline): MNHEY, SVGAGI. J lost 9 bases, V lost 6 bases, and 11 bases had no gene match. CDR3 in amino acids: CASSRSGRALGEQFF. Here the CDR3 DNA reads TGTGCCAGCAGCAGAAGCGGGAGGGCCCTCGGTGAGCAGTTCTTC.

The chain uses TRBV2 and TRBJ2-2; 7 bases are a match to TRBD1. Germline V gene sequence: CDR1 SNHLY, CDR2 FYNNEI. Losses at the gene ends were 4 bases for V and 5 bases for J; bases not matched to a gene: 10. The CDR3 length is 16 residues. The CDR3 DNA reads TGTGCCAGCAGTGTCAGACAGGGTCATAGAACCGGGGAGCTGTTTTTT. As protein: CASSVRQGHRTGELFF.

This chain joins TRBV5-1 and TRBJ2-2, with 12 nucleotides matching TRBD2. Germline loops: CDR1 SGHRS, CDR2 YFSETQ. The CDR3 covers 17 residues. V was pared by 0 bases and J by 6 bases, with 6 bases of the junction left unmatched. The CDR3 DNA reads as TGCGCCAGCAGCTTGGCCCTGACTAGCGGGAGTTCCGGGGAGCTGTTTTTT. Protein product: CASSLALTSGSSGELFF.

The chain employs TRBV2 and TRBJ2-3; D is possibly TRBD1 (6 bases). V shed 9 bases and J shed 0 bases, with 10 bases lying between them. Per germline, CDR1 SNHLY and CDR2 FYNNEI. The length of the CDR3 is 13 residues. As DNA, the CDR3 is TGTGCCAGACAGGGTGGTAGCACAGATACGCAGTATTTT. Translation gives CARQGGSTDTQYF. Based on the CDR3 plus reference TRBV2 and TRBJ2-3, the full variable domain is EPEVTQTPSHQVTQMGQEVILRCVPISNHLYFYWYRQILGQKVEFLVSFYNNEISEKSEIFDDQFSVERPDGSNFTLKIRSTKLEDSAMYFCARQGGSTDTQYFGPGTRLTVL.

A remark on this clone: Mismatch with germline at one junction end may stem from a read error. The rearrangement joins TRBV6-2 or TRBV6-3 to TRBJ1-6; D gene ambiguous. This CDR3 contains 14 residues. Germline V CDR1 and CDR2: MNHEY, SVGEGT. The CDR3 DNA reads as TGTGCGAGCAGCCGGAGCTCCTATAATTCACCCCTCCACTTT. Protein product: CASSRSSYNSPLHF.

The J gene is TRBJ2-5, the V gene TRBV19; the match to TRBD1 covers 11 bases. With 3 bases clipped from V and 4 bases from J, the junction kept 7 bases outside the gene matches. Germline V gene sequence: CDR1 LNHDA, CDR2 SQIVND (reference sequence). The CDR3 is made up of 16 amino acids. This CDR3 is CASSIGTGGVAETQYF. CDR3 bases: TGTGCCAGTAGTATCGGGACAGGGGGTGTGGCAGAGACCCAGTACTTC.

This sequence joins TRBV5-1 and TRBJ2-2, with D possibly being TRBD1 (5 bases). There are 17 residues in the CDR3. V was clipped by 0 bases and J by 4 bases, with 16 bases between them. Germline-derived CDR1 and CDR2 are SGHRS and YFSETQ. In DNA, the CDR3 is TGCGCCAGCAGCTTGGGGGCAGGGCCCCCGGCCACCGGGGAGCTGTTTTTT. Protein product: CASSLGAGPPATGELFF. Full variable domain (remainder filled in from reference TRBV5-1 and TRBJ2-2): KAGVTQTPRYLIKTRGQQVTLSCSPISGHRSVSWYQQTPGQGLQFLFEYFSETQRNKGNFPGRFSGRQFSNSRSEMNVSTLELGDSALYLCASSLGAGPPATGELFFGEGSRLTVL.

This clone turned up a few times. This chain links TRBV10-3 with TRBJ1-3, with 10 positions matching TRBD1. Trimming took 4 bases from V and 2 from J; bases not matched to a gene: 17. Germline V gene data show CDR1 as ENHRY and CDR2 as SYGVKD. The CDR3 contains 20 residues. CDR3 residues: CAISGGTGTGAIFPGNTIYF. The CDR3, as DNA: TGTGCCATCAGTGGGGGAACCGGGACAGGGGCCATCTTTCCTGGAAACACCATATATTTT.

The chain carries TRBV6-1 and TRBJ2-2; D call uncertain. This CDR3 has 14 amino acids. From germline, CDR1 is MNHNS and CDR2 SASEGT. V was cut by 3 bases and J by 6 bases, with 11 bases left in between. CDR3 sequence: CASSESYDAGELFF. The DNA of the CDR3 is TGTGCCAGCAGTGAGTCCTACGATGCCGGGGAGCTGTTTTTT.

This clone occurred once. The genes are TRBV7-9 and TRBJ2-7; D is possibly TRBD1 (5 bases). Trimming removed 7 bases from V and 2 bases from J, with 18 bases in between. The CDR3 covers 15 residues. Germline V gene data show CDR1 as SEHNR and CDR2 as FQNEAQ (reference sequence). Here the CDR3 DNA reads TGTGCCAGCACCATCCCTGGGGCAGTAACCTACGAGCAGTACTTC. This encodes CASTIPGAVTYEQYF.

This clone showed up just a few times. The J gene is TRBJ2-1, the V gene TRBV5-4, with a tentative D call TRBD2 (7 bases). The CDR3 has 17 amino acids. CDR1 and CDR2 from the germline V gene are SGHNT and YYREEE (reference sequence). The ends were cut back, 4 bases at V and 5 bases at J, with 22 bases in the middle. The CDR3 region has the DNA TGTGCCAGCAGCACGCGAGGCGGGGGCGCCCGGAACAATGAGCAGTTCTTC. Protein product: CASSTRGGGARNNEQFF.

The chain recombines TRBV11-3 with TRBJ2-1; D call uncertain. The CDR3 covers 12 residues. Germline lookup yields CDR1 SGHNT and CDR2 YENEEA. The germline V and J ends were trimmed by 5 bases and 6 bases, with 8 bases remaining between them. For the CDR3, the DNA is TGTGCCAGCAGCGGGCGTATCAATGAGCAGTTCTTC. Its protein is CASSGRINEQFF.

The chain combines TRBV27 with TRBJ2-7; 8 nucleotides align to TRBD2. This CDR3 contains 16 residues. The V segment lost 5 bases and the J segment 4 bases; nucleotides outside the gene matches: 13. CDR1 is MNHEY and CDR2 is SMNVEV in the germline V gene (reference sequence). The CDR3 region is CASSRNVGTRGYEQYF. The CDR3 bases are TGTGCCAGCAGTCGAAATGTCGGGACTAGGGGATACGAGCAGTACTTC.

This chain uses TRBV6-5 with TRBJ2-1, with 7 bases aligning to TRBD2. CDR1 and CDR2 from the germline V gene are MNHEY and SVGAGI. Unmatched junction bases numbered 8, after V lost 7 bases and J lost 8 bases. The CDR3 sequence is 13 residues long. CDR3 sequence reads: CASNRGGVDEQFF. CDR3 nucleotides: TGTGCCAGCAATCGGGGAGGGGTGGATGAGCAGTTCTTC.

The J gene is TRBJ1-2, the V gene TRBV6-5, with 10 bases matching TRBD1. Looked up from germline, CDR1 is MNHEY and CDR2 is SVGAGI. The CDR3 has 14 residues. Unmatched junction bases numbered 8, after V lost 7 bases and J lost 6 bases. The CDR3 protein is CASTDRGPRNGYTF. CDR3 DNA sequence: TGTGCCAGCACCGACAGGGGGCCTAGGAATGGCTACACCTTC.

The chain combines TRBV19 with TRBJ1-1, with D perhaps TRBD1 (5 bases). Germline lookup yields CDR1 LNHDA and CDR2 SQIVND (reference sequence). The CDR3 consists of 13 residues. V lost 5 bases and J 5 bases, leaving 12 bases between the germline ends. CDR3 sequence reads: CASSLGRGTEAFF. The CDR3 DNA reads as TGTGCCAGTAGTCTGGGGAGGGGAACTGAAGCTTTCTTT.

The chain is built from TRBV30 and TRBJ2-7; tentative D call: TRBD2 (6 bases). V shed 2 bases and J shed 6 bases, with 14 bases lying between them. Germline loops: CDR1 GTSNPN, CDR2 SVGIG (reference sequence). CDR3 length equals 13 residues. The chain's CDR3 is CAWSRRGPGEQYF. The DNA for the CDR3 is TGTGCCTGGAGTCGGCGGGGTCCGGGCGAGCAGTACTTC.

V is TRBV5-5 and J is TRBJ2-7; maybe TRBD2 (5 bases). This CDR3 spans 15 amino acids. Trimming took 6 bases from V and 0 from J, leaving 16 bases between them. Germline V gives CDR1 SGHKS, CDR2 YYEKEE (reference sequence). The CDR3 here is CASNGPEASSYEQYF. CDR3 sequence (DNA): TGTGCCAGCAACGGACCGGAGGCTAGCTCCTACGAGCAGTACTTC.

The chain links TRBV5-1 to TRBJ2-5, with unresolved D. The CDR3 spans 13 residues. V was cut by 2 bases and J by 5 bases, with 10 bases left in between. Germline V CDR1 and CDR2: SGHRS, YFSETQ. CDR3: CASSLELGETQYF. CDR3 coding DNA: TGCGCCAGCAGCTTAGAACTGGGCGAGACCCAGTACTTC.